This T cell receptor (beta chain) appears in the sequencing data of a study of shared clonotypes between healthy human individuals. Germline values: CDR1 SGHNT, CDR2 YYREEE (reference sequence). CDR3 length equals 15 residues. Trimming took off 0 bases at V and 0 bases at J, with 10 bases between the two ends. Libraries were prepared by immunoSEQ multiplex PCR; TCRdb keeps only in-frame clonotypes and omits some of them. The sample carries 1,500,000 or so clones, roughly 96% recorded once. Sequences were obtained from naive CD4+ T cells sorted from blood. The subset: CD45RA+ positively selected. The rearrangement joins TRBV5-4 to TRBJ2-7; the D is unclear. This TCR came from a man in his thirties or forties in good health. CDR3 sequence reads: CASSLDPVSSYEQYF. The CDR3 DNA reads as TGTGCCAGCAGCTTGGACCCTGTGAGCTCCTACGAGCAGTACTTC.